These 24 T cell receptor beta chains were sequenced from one sample in a study of blood T cell repertoires in COVID-19. The assay was immunoSEQ multiplex PCR, and TCRdb's table has in-frame clones only and misses some. The table includes roughly 200,000 clones, approximately 87% detected once. Sequencing was carried out using peripheral blood. These receptors came from a person aged 65-85 years with COVID-19, enrolled during active disease.

This clone has more than one count but fewer than ten. V and J are TRBV5-1 and TRBJ2-6, with a tentative D call TRBD1 (7 bases). The CDR3 has 19 residues. Germline lookup yields CDR1 SGHRS and CDR2 YFSETQ. Trimming removed 0 bases at V and 1 base at J, with 17 bases between. CDR3 protein: CASSLDGRGTLSGANVLTF. The CDR3, as DNA: TGCGCCAGCAGCTTGGATGGCAGGGGGACTTTATCTGGGGCCAACGTCCTGACTTTC.

The chain links TRBV4-2 to TRBJ2-7; D is perhaps TRBD1 (6 bases). V gave up 1 base and J gave up 7 bases, with 17 bases separating them. Germline CDR1 reads LGHNA; CDR2 reads YNFKEQ. This CDR3 is 15 amino acids long. The CDR3 coding sequence is TGTGCCAGCAGCCAAGCCCCACAGGGCCCGGGGGAGCAGTACTTC. Amino acids: CASSQAPQGPGEQYF.

The chain couples TRBV7-9 to TRBJ2-3, with 8 bases fitting TRBD2. Trimming cost V 11 bases and J 4 bases; bases outside gene matches: 11. Per germline, CDR1 SEHNR and CDR2 FQNEAQ (reference sequence). The CDR3 consists of 14 residues. The CDR3 bases are TGTGCCGGTTATCGGCTAGCGGGCGCAGATACGCAGTATTTT. This codes for CAGYRLAGADTQYF.

CDR3 coding DNA: TGTGCCAGCAGTTTATCCGGGAATGAACAGCCCCAGCATTTT. Translating gives CASSLSGNEQPQHF. The chain couples TRBV27 to TRBJ1-5; unclear D gene. The CDR3 has 14 residues. Trimming removed 0 bases at V and 7 bases at J, with 10 bases between. Germline values: CDR1 MNHEY, CDR2 SMNVEV (reference sequence).

This chain uses TRBV6-1 with TRBJ2-2; no firm D call. Germline lookup yields CDR1 MNHNS and CDR2 SASEGT. The V end lost 5 bases, the J end lost 2 bases, and 3 bases lay between the germline ends. This CDR3 is 12 amino acids long. The CDR3 region is CASSSNTGELFF. CDR3 DNA sequence: TGTGCCAGCAGTTCAAACACCGGGGAGCTGTTTTTT.

This clone was recorded many times. The chain uses TRBV5-1 and TRBJ2-2, with a weak D call TRBD1 (6 bases). Trimming took off 0 bases at V and 7 bases at J, with 13 bases between the two ends. Germline assignment: CDR1 SGHRS and CDR2 YFSETQ. The CDR3 has 15 amino acids. The CDR3: CASSLAQGLGGELFF. The CDR3 coding sequence is TGCGCCAGCAGCTTGGCCCAGGGGCTGGGCGGGGAGCTGTTTTTT.

The chain links TRBV18 to TRBJ2-7, with TRBD1 matching over 10 bases. Germline V CDR1 and CDR2: KGHSH, LQKENI. V shed 2 bases and J 4 bases; nucleotides not matched to a gene: 8. The CDR3 runs to 16 residues. The CDR3 region is CASSPGPGQGSYEQYF. The CDR3 region has the DNA TGTGCCAGCTCACCAGGGCCGGGACAGGGGAGTTACGAGCAGTACTTC.

The table lists this clone with a few counts. J is TRBJ1-2 and V is TRBV2; D is unresolved. The V end was cut by 0 bases, the J end by 8 bases, with 4 bases between. This CDR3 is built from 11 residues. Germline CDR1 is SNHLY and CDR2 is FYNNEI. CDR3: CASSEARGYTF. The CDR3 region has the DNA TGTGCCAGCAGTGAAGCGCGAGGCTACACCTTC.

The chain couples TRBV5-1 to TRBJ2-5; 12 nucleotides agree with TRBD2. The germline V gene encodes CDR1 SGHRS and CDR2 YFSETQ. V lost 4 bases and J lost 5; bases outside the gene matches: 9. This CDR3 is built from 16 residues. For the CDR3, the DNA is TGCGCCAGCAGCGAGCCTAGCGGGAGGGCCAGGGAGACCCAGTACTTC. Translated: CASSEPSGRARETQYF.

This clone was counted a single time. The chain combines TRBV19 with TRBJ1-5, with D perhaps TRBD1 (6 bases). Trimming cost V 7 bases and J 0 bases, with 16 bases left between them. Germline assignment: CDR1 LNHDA and CDR2 SQIVND (reference sequence). The CDR3 has 16 residues. CDR3 loop: CASTRGQSNSNQPQHF. CDR3 bases: TGTGCCAGTACCCGTGGACAGTCGAATAGCAATCAGCCCCAGCATTTT.

The chain couples TRBV28 to TRBJ1-6; weak D call: TRBD1 (5 bases). V was trimmed by 6 bases and J by 9 bases, leaving 18 bases between them. Germline lookup yields CDR1 MDHEN and CDR2 SYDVKM. CDR3 length: 15 amino acids. The CDR3 DNA is TGTGCCAGCAGAAGACAGTCAACGGGTGTTTCACCCCTCCACTTT. Amino acid sequence: CASRRQSTGVSPLHF. The whole variable domain, remainder taken from reference TRBV28 and TRBJ1-6, is DVKVTQSSRYLVKRTGEKVFLECVQDMDHENMFWYRQDPGLGLRLIYFSYDVKMKEKGDIPEGYSVSREKKERFSLILESASTNQTSMYLCASRRQSTGVSPLHFGNGTRLTVT.

V is TRBV4-3 and J is TRBJ1-2; 8 bases are a match to TRBD1. The CDR3 totals 15 residues. The J segment lost 0 bases and the V segment lost 4 bases, leaving 4 bases of the junction unmatched. Germline CDR1 is LGHNA and CDR2 is YSLEER. The CDR3 nucleotides read TGCGCCAGCAGCCGAGAACAGGGGGCTAACTATGGCTACACCTTC. Residues: CASSREQGANYGYTF.

The chain links TRBV6-1 to TRBJ2-7, with D possibly TRBD1 on 7 matching bases. CDR1 is MNHNS and CDR2 is SASEGT in the germline V gene. The V gene lost 3 bases and the J gene lost 6 bases, with 18 bases spanning the gap. The CDR3 length is 15 residues. The CDR3 coding sequence is TGTGCCAGCAGTGAGAGGGCAGGGGGGTTGGGCGAGCAGTACTTC. This encodes CASSERAGGLGEQYF.

This clone has only a few counts. The chain has TRBV3-1 (or the pseudogene TRBV3-2) and TRBJ1-1, with TRBD1 matching 7 bases. Germline V lookup: CDR1 LGHDT, CDR2 YNNKEL (reference sequence). V was pared by 3 bases and J by 1 base, with 2 bases of the junction left unmatched. The CDR3 spans 14 residues. This CDR3 is CASSQTGRNTEAFF. The DNA of the CDR3 is TGTGCCAGCAGCCAGACAGGGAGGAACACTGAAGCTTTCTTT.

This rearrangement joins TRBV3-1 (or the pseudogene TRBV3-2) to TRBJ1-2; D is perhaps TRBD1 (5 bases). In germline, CDR1 is LGHDT, CDR2 YNNKEL (reference sequence). The length of the CDR3 is 13 residues. Trimming stripped 4 bases from V and 7 bases from J, with 13 bases between. The CDR3 sequence is CASSRSGRGGYTF. CDR3 nucleotides: TGTGCCAGCAGCCGAAGTGGGAGGGGTGGCTACACCTTC.

The chain links TRBV5-1 to TRBJ2-7; maybe TRBD2 (5 bases). The CDR3 runs 12 residues. Trimming left V 5 bases short and J 3 bases short, with 9 bases between. Germline values: CDR1 SGHRS, CDR2 YFSETQ. The CDR3 reads CASRGSNYEQYF. CDR3 DNA: TGCGCCAGCAGAGGGAGCAACTACGAGCAGTACTTC.

The rearrangement uses TRBV23-1 and TRBJ2-3; D ambiguous. TRBV23-1 is labeled an ORF, and its function is uncertain. The CDR3 consists of 17 residues. V lost 7 bases and J 1 base, leaving 21 bases between the germline ends. DNA for the CDR3: TGCGCCAGCATCACTAACCAAAGAGGTGCCTGCACAGATACGCAGTATTTT. Its protein is CASITNQRGACTDTQYF.

This chain connects TRBV27 to TRBJ2-2; weak D call: TRBD2 (5 bases). This CDR3 has 15 amino acids. The V and J ends lost 5 bases and 5 bases respectively, with 15 bases between them. Germline values: CDR1 MNHEY, CDR2 SMNVEV (reference sequence). The CDR3 region is CASSVLAGPTGELFF. CDR3 DNA: TGTGCCAGCAGTGTTCTGGCGGGCCCAACCGGGGAGCTGTTTTTT.

J is TRBJ2-3 and V is TRBV19, with 10 bases fitting TRBD2. CDR1 and CDR2 (germline): LNHDA, SQIVND (reference sequence). CDR3 length: 13 amino acids. V gave up 8 bases and J gave up 5 bases; unmatched junction bases: 4. The CDR3 region has the DNA TGTGCCAGTTGGGGGACTAGCGTAGATACGCAGTATTTT. Its translation: CASWGTSVDTQYF.

V is TRBV5-4 and J is TRBJ1-6, with 12 nucleotides matching TRBD1. The CDR3 totals 16 residues. The V segment lost 7 bases and the J segment 10 bases; nucleotides outside the gene matches: 12. Germline CDR1 reads SGHNT; CDR2 reads YYREEE (reference sequence). DNA for the CDR3: TGTGCCAGCCTCGCAACGCCGGGACAGGGGGCATCACCCCTCCACTTT. Residues: CASLATPGQGASPLHF.

The chain couples TRBV7-9 to TRBJ1-5, with unresolved D. Germline V gene data show CDR1 as SEHNR and CDR2 as FQNEAQ (reference sequence). The V end lost 2 bases, the J end lost 8 bases, and 19 bases lay between the germline ends. The CDR3 spans 16 residues. Written as DNA, the CDR3 is TGTGCCAGCAGCTTACGGGTCGGGGTTAATGAGGAGCCCCAGCATTTT. It is translated as CASSLRVGVNEEPQHF. Full variable domain (rest looked up from reference TRBV7-9 and TRBJ1-5): DTGVSQNPRHKITKRGQNVTFRCDPISEHNRLYWYRQTLGQGPEFLTYFQNEAQLEKSRLLSDRFSAERPKGSFSTLEIQRTEQGDSAMYLCASSLRVGVNEEPQHFGDGTRLSIL.

The rearrangement links TRBV15 to TRBJ2-1, with 8 bases that match TRBD2. V was pared by 1 base and J by 9 bases, with 20 bases of the junction left unmatched. The CDR3 extends over 19 amino acids. Per the germline V gene, CDR1 is LNHNV and CDR2 is YYDKDF (reference sequence). CDR3 region: CATSRGGSGLVVAVSEQFF. In nucleotides, the CDR3 is TGTGCCACCAGCAGAGGAGGTTCGGGACTAGTAGTAGCTGTCAGTGAGCAGTTCTTC.

This rearrangement joins TRBV6-2 or TRBV6-3 to TRBJ1-5, with 7 bases fitting TRBD1. CDR1 and CDR2 (germline): MNHEY, SVGEGT. Trimming removed 0 bases from V and 7 bases from J; junction bases left unmatched: 6. The CDR3 length is 15 residues. Here the CDR3 DNA reads TGTGCCAGCAGTTACTCACAGGGGAACGGGCAGCCCCAGCATTTT. Its translation is CASSYSQGNGQPQHF.

The chain is built from TRBV30 and TRBJ1-1, with 8 bases identical to TRBD1. V was pared by 3 bases and J by 1 base, with 22 bases of the junction left unmatched. CDR3 length equals 20 residues. CDR1 and CDR2 from the germline V gene are GTSNPN and SVGIG (reference sequence). The CDR3 DNA sequence: TGTGCCTGGAGCGCGGGTGTCTGGGAGGCAGGGGGCGTTGGGAACACTGAAGCTTTCTTT. Translation: CAWSAGVWEAGGVGNTEAFF.